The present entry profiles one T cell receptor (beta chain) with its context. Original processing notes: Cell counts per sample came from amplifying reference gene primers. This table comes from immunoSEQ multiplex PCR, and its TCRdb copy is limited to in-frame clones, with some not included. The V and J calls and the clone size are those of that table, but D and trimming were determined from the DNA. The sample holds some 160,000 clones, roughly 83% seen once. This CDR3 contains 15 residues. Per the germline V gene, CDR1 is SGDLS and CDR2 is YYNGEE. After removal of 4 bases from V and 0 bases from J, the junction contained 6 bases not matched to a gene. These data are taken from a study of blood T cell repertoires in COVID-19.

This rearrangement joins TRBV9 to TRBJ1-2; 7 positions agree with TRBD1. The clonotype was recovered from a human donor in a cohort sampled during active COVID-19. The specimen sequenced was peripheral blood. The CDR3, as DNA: TGTGCCAGCAGCCCTCGACAGGGAACTAACTATGGCTACACCTTC. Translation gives CASSPRQGTNYGYTF.